Sequencing of this T cell receptor (beta chain) was carried out in a study of T cell responses to AZD1222 COVID-19 vaccine. Data came from immunoSEQ multiplex PCR; TCRdb stores just in-frame clones and leaves some out. The data contain 150,000 to 190,000 clones, just over 90% of them singletons. V lost 3 bases and J 1 base, leaving 9 bases between the germline ends. Germline V gene data show CDR1 as SNHLY and CDR2 as FYNNEI. This CDR3 is built from 14 residues. The receptor's source is an adult in good health. The genes are TRBV2 and TRBJ1-2, with D hard to call. Specimen: peripheral blood, collected on day 0 of AZD1222 vaccination. CDR3: CASSEPGNNYGYTF. CDR3 sequence (DNA): TGTGCCAGCAGTGAGCCCGGGAATAACTATGGCTACACCTTC.